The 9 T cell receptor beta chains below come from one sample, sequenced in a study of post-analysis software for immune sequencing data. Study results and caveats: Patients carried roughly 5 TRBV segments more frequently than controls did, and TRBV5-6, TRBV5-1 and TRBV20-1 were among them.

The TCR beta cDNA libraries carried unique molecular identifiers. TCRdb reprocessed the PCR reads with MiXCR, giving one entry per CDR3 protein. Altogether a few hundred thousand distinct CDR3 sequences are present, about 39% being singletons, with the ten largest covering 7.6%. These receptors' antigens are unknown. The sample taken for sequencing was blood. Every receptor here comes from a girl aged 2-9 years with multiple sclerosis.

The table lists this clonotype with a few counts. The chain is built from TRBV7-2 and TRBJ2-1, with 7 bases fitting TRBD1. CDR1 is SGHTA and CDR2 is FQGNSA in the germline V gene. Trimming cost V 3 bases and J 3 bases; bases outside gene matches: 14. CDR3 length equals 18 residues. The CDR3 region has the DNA TGTGCCAGCAGCTTCGACAGGGTTCAAGCGGTGATCTACAATGAGCAGTTCTTC. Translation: CASSFDRVQAVIYNEQFF.

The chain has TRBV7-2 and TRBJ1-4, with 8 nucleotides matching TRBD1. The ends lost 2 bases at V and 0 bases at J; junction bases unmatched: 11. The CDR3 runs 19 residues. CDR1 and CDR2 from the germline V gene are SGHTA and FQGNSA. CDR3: CASSLRGQGFRTTNEKLFF. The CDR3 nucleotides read TGTGCCAGCAGCTTAAGAGGACAGGGTTTCCGAACAACTAATGAAAAACTGTTTTTT.

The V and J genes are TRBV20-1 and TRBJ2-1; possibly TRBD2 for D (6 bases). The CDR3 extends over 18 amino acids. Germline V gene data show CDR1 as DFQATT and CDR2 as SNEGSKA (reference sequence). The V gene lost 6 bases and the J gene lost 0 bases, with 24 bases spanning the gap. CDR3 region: CSALRGAFSGSSYNEQFF. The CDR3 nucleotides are TGCAGTGCCCTCCGGGGAGCCTTTAGCGGTAGCTCCTACAATGAGCAGTTCTTC.

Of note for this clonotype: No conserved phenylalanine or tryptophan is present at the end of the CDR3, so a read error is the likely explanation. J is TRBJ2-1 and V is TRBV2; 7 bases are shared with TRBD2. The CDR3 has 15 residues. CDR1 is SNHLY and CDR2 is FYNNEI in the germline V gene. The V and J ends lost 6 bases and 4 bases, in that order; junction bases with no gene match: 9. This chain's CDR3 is CASRGRDYGYNEQFV. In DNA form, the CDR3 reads TGTGCCAGCAGAGGACGGGACTACGGTTACAATGAGCAGTTCGTC.

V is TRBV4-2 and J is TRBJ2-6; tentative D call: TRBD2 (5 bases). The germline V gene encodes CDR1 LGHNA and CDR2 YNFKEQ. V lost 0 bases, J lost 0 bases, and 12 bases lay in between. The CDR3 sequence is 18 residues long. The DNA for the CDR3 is TGTGCCAGCAGCCAAGATCGGAGGCAGATCTCTGGGGCCAACGTCCTGACTTTC. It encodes CASSQDRRQISGANVLTF.

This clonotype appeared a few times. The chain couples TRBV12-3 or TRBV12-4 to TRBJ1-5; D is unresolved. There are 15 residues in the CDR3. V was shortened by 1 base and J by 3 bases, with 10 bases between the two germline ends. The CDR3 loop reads CASSLVELVNQPQHF. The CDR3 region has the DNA TGTGCCAGCAGTTTAGTGGAATTAGTCAATCAGCCCCAGCATTTT.

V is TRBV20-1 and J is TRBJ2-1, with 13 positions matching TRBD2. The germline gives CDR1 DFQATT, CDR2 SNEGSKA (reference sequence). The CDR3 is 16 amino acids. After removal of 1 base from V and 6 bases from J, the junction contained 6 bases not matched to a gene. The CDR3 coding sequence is TGCAGTGCTAGAGTGCCGACTAGCGGGAGGTCCAATGAGCAGTTCTTC. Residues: CSARVPTSGRSNEQFF.

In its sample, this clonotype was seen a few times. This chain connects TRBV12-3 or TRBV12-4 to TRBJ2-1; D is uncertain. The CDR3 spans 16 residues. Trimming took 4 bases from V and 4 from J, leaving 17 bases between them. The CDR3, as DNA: TGTGCCAGCAGTTCCGGACCAACCAATCCATACAATGAGCAGTTCTTC. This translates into CASSSGPTNPYNEQFF.

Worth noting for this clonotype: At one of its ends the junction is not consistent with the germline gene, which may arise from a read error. The CDR3: CASSSTTLWNGKLFF. In DNA, the CDR3 is TGTGCCAGCAGCTCCACGACACTATGGAATGGAAAACTGTTTTTT. J is TRBJ1-4 and V is TRBV28; D is unclear. Germline values: CDR1 MDHEN, CDR2 SYDVKM. This CDR3 contains 15 residues.